Here is one TCR beta chain with its context. Its antigen is undetermined. The trim removed 6 bases at V and 1 base at J, leaving 6 bases unmatched. CDR3 length: 15 amino acids. CDR1 SNHLY and CDR2 FYNNEI come from the germline V gene. TCR beta CDR3 regions were amplified from RNA. The HTBI primer set served for first-round RT-PCR of the TCR CDR3. MiXCR, run by TCRdb on the multiplex PCR reads, gives a single entry per CDR3 protein. In the table there are under 400,000 distinct CDR3 sequences, roughly 14% of which are singletons. Participants, patients aged 18 to 65, had newly diagnosed hyperthyroidism with a duration under 2 months. The data were obtained in a study of T cells in Graves' hyperthyroidism and ophthalmopathy. Whole-study results and caveats: Ophthalmopathy could be told apart from stable hyperthyroidism with a 13 V-J model. Blood also contained most expanded thyroid clonotypes above 0.001.

The receptor was derived from a woman aged 60-75 years with Graves' hyperthyroidism. Sequencing was performed on blood. V and J are TRBV2 and TRBJ1-1, with 9 bases that match TRBD1. CDR3 protein: CASRVDRGKNTEAFF. The DNA of the CDR3 is TGTGCCAGCAGGGTAGACAGGGGGAAGAACACTGAAGCTTTCTTT.